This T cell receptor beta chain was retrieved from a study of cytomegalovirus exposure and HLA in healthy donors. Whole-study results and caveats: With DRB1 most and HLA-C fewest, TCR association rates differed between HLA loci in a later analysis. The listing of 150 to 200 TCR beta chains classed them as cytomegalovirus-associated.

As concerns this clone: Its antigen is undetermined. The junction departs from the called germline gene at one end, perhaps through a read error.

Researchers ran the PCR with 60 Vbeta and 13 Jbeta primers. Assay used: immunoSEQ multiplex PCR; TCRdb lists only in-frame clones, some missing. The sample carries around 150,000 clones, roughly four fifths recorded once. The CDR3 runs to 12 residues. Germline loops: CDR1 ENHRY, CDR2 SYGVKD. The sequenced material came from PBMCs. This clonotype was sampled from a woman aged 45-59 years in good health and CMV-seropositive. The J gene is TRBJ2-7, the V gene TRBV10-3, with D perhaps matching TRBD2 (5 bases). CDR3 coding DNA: TGTGCCATCAGTGAAACCTACGAGCGCGGGCGGTTC. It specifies CAISETYERGRF.